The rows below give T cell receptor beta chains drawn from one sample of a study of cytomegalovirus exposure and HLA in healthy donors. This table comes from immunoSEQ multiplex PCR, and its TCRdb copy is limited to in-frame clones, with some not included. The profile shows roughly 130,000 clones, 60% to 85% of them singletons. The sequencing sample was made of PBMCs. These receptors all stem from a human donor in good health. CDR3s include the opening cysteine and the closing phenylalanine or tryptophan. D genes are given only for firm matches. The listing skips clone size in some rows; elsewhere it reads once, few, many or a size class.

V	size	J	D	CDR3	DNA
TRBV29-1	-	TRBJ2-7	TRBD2	CSVAGLAGSYEQYF	TGCAGCGTTGCAGGACTAGCGGGGTCCTACGAGCAGTACTTC
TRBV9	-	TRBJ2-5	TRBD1	CASSDRGTGEQYF	TGTGCCAGCAGCGACAGGGGGACCGGGGAGCAGTACTTC
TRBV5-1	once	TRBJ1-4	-	CASSQSPEKLFF	TGCGCCAGCTCTCAGTCCCCTGAAAAACTGTTTTTT
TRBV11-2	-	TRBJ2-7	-	CASSLAGERYEQYF	TGTGCCAGCAGCTTGGCCGGGGAGAGGTACGAGCAGTACTTC
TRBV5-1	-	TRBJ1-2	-	CASSFLDSPYGYTF	TGCGCCAGCAGCTTCTTGGACAGTCCCTATGGCTACACCTTC
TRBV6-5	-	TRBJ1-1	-	CASSREGTEAFF	TGTGCCAGCAGCCGGGAGGGAACTGAAGCTTTCTTT
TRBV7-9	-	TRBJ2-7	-	CSSRRNVGEQYF	TGTTCCAGCAGGAGGAATGTCGGCGAGCAGTACTTC
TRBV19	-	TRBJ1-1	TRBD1	CASSILTGERRSPEAFF	TGTGCCAGTAGTATTTTGACAGGGGAGCGGCGGAGCCCTGAAGCTTTCTTT
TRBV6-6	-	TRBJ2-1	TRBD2	CASSLAGAHEFF	TGTGCCAGCAGCCTAGCGGGGGCTCATGAGTTCTTC
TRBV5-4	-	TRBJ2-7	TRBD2	CASSLGGTSSYEQYF	TGTGCCAGCAGCTTGGGGGGGACTAGTTCCTACGAGCAGTACTTC
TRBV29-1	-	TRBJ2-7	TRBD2	CSATGGVSYEQYF	TGCAGCGCAACCGGGGGGGTCTCCTACGAGCAGTACTTC
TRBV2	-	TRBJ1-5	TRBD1	CASSEMHSGGQPQHF	TGTGCCAGCAGTGAAATGCACTCAGGGGGTCAGCCCCAGCATTTT
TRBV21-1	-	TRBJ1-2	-	CASNESDSNYGYTF	TGTGCCAGCAACGAGAGTGACTCTAACTATGGCTACACCTTC
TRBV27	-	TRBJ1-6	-	CASSDGTVVYNSPLHF	TGTGCCAGCAGCGATGGTACAGTCGTTTATAATTCACCCCTCCACTTT
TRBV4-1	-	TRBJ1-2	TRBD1	CASSQGQGYGYTF	TGCGCCAGCAGCCAAGGACAGGGCTATGGCTACACCTTC
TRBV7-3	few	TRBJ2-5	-	CASSKGSQETQYF	TGTGCCAGCAGCAAGGGGTCCCAAGAGACCCAGTACTTC
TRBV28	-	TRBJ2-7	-	CASTGRRYEQYF	TGTGCCAGTACAGGACGTAGGTACGAGCAGTACTTC
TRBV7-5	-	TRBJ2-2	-	CARSREPFGFGELFF	TGTGCCAGAAGCCGAGAACCCTTTGGTTTCGGGGAGCTGTTTTTT
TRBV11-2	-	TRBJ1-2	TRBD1	CASSLAPSHLQGDGYTF	TGTGCCAGCAGCTTAGCGCCGTCGCATCTTCAGGGGGATGGCTACACCTTC
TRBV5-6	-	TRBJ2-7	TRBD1	CASSLGTGGSSYEQYF	TGTGCCAGCAGCTTGGGGACAGGGGGCTCCTCCTACGAGCAGTACTTC
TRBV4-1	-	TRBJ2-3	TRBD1	CASSQEWTGVEYF	TGCGCCAGCAGCCAAGAATGGACAGGAGTCGAGTATTTT